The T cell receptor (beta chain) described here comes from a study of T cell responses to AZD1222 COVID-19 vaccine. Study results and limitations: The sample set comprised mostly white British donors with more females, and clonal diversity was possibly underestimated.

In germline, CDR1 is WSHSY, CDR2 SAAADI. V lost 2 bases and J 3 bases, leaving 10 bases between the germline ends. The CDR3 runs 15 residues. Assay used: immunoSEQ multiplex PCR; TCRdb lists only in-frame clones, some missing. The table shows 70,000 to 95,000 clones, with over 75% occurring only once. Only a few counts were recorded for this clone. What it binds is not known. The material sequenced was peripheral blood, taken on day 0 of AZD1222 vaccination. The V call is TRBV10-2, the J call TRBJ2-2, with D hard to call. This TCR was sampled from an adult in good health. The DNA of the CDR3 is TGCGCCAGCAGTGAGCCCGTGGATTACACCGGGGAGCTGTTTTTT. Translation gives CASSEPVDYTGELFF.